The sequence of this TCR beta chain was determined in a study of CD8 T cells in Susac syndrome. The multiple sclerosis control group was made up of treatment-naive patients with stable or active relapsing-remitting disease. It was negative isolation that provided the CD8+ and CD4+ T cells, whereas TEMRA cells were enriched by FACS. Overall study findings and caveats: Individuals included in the TCR sequencing and HLA analysis were acknowledged by the study to be relatively few in number.

For this clonotype: Its antigen is unknown.

Per germline, CDR1 DFQATT and CDR2 SNEGSKA (reference sequence). Trimming took 4 bases from V and 1 from J; bases not matched to a gene: 5. This CDR3 spans 14 amino acids. Random hexamers were used to reverse transcribe roughly 0.45 to 1 ug of RNA. Amplification of the TCR beta CDR3 was carried out by immunoSEQ multiplex PCR, which spanned a total of 54 Vbeta and 13 Jbeta segments. One entry per CDR3 protein results from TCRdb running MiXCR on the immunoSEQ multiplex PCR reads. The table lists some 200,000 distinct CDR3 sequences, over 90% of them singletons, with 0.093% in the top ten. The source material was CD4+ T cells from PBMCs. This TCR was recovered from a human donor with multiple sclerosis. V usage is TRBV20-1 and J usage is TRBJ2-3; 7 bases map to TRBD1. The CDR3 coding sequence is TGCAGTGCTAATACAGGGGAAGGCACAGATACGCAGTATTTT. Amino acids: CSANTGEGTDTQYF.